This T cell receptor (beta chain) derives from a study of blood T cells in healthy people across ages. The study, taken as a whole, reports: Leaving the PBMCs unsorted stopped any conclusive comparison of naive versus antigen-experienced cells.

Using a J-beta primer mix together with a sample-barcoded 5' primer, a second PCR was run for roughly 7 to 11 cycles. In TCRdb, the 5' RACE reads were re-called with MiXCR into one record per CDR3 protein. The data hold roughly 1,300,000 distinct CDR3 sequences, with roughly 60% observed a single time. This clonotype has more than one count but fewer than ten. As yet, its antigen is unknown. The CDR3 totals 15 residues. V gave up 2 bases and J gave up 3 bases, with 11 bases separating them. CDR1 is SGHVS, CDR2 FQNEAQ, per germline. Sequenced sample: blood. This chain uses TRBV7-8 with TRBJ2-1; D is perhaps TRBD1 (6 bases). The clonotype originates from a man aged 18 to 29 in good health. CDR3 in DNA: TGTGCCAGCAGCTTAACCAGGGGTGTCTACAATGAGCAGTTCTTC. It encodes CASSLTRGVYNEQFF.